This section outlines one TCR beta chain sequence together with its context. Its specificity is not known. The sample originates from a study of beta chain features in type 1 diabetes. On the study more broadly: Cells sorted and examined across all samples totaled more than 90,000,000. General study findings and limits: Researchers cautioned that cDNA sequencing could over-represent cells with high TCR expression. PCR might show a preference for shorter templates, equally across patients and controls.

Sequenced material consisted of expressed TCRB transcripts (all of the isolated RNA was reverse transcribed). Assay: immunoSEQ multiplex PCR; the TCRdb copy retains only in-frame clones and omits some. Of around 300,000 clones in the sample, 8% to 13% were seen once. Staining for CD45RO/CCR7/CD25/CD127/CD95/CD27 allowed sorting of CD4+ naive, central memory, regulatory and stem cell-like memory cells. The CDR3 loop spans 15 amino acids. Per the germline V gene, CDR1 is MDHEN and CDR2 is SYDVKM. The V segment lost 6 bases and the J segment 4 bases; nucleotides outside the gene matches: 9. The V gene is TRBV28, the J gene TRBJ1-5; TRBD1 agrees at 7 bases. The TCR comes from a woman aged 25 to 45 in good health. The material sequenced was naive CD4+ T cells from blood. CDR3 sequence: CASSPPTGNNQPQHF. CDR3 coding DNA: TGTGCCAGCAGCCCCCCGACAGGGAATAATCAGCCCCAGCATTTT.